The T cell receptor beta chain described here comes from a study of T cells in Graves' hyperthyroidism and ophthalmopathy. Germline lookup yields CDR1 MGHRA and CDR2 YSYEKL. V lost 1 base and J lost 2, with 10 bases in between. This CDR3 contains 15 residues. RNA transcripts were the template for amplifying TCR beta CDR3 regions. The study used the HTBI primer set for a first-round RT-PCR of the TCR CDR3. TCRdb itself ran the multiplex PCR reads through MiXCR, one entry per CDR3 protein. This table has hundreds of thousands of distinct CDR3 sequences, over 15% appearing once. This clonotype was counted only a few times.

The TCR was taken from a woman aged 18-29 years with Graves' ophthalmopathy. Sequenced material: blood. The chain uses TRBV4-1 and TRBJ2-3; D gene uncertain. DNA for the CDR3: TGCGCCAGCAGCCAAGTGGGTCTACACACAGATACGCAGTATTTT. This translates into CASSQVGLHTDTQYF.